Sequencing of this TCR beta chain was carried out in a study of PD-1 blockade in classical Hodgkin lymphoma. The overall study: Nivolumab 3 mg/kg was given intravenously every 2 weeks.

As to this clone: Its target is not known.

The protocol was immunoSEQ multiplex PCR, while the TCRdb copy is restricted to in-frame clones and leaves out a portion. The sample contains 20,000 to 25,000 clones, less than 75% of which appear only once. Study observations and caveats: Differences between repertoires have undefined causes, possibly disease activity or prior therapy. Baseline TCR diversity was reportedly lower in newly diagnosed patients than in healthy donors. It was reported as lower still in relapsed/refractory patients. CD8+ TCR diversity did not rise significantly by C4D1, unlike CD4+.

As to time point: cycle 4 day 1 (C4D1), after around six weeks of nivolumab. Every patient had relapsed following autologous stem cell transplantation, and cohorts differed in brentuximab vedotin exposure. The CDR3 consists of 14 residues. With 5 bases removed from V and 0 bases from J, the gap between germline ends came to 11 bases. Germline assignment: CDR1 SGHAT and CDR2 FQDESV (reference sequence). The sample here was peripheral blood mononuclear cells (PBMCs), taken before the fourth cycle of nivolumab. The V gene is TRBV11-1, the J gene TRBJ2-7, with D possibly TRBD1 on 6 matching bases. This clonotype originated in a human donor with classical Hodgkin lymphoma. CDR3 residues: CASSLNRVSYEQYF. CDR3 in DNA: TGTGCCAGCAGCCTAAACAGGGTCTCCTACGAGCAGTACTTC. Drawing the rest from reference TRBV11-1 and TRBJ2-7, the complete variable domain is EAEVAQSPRYKITEKSQAVAFWCDPISGHATLYWYRQILGQGPELLVQFQDESVVDDSQLPKDRFSAERLKGVDSTLKIQPAELGDSAMYLCASSLNRVSYEQYFGPGTRLTVT.